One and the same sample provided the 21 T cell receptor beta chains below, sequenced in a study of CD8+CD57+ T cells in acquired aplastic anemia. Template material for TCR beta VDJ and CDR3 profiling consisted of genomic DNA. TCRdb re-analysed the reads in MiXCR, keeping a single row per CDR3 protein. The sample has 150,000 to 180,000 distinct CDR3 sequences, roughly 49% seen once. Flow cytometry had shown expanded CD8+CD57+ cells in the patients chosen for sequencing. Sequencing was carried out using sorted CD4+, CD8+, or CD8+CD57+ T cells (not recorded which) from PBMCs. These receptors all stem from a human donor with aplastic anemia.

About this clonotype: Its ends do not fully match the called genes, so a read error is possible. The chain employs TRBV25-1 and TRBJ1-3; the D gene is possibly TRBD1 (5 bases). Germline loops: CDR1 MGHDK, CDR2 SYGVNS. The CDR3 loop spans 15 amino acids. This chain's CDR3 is CASSDGRGPGNTIYF. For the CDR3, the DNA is TGTGCCAGCAGTGATGGTAGGGGCCCTGGAAACACTATATATTTT. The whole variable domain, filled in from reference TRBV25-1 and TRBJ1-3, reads EADIYQTPRYLVIGTGKKITLECSQTMGHDKMYWYQQDPGMELHLIHYSYGVNSTEKGDLSSESTVSRIRTEHFPLTLESARPSHTSQYLCASSDGRGPGNTIYFGEGSWLTVV.

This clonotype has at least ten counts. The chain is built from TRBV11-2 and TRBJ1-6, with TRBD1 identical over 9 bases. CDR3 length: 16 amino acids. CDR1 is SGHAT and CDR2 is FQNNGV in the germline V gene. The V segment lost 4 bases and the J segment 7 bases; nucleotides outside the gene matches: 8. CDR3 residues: CASSSTQGAGNSPLHF. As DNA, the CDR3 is TGTGCCAGCAGCTCTACACAGGGGGCCGGGAATTCACCCCTCCACTTT.

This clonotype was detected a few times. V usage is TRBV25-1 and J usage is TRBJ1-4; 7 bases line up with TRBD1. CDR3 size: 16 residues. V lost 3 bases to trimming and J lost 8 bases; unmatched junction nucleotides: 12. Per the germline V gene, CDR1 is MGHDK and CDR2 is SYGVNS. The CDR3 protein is CASSENRGRGGEKLFF. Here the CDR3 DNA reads TGTGCCAGCAGTGAGAACAGGGGCCGAGGAGGGGAAAAACTGTTTTTT.

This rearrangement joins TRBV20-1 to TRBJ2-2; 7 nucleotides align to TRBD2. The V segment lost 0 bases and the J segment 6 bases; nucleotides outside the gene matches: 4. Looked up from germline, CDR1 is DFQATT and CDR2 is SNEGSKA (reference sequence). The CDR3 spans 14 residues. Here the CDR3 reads CSARDYRGAGELFF. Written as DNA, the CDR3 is TGCAGTGCTAGAGATTACCGGGGGGCCGGGGAGCTGTTTTTT.

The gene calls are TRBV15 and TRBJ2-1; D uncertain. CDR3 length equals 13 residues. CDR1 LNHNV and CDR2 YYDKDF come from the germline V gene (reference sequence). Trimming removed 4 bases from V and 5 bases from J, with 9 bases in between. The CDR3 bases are TGTGCCACCAGCACGAGGCAAGACAATGAGCAGTTCTTC. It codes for CATSTRQDNEQFF. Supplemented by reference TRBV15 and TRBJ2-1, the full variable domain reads DAMVIQNPRYQVTQFGKPVTLSCSQTLNHNVMYWYQQKSSQAPKLLFHYYDKDFNNEADTPDNFQSRRPNTSFCFLDIRSPGLGDTAMYLCATSTRQDNEQFFGPGTRLTVL.

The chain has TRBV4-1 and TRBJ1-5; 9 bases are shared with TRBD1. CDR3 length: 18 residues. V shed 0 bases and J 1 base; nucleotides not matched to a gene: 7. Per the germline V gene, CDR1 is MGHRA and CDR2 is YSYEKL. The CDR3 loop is CASSQDWDRASSNQPQHF. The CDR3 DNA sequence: TGCGCCAGCAGCCAAGATTGGGACAGGGCCTCAAGCAATCAGCCCCAGCATTTT.

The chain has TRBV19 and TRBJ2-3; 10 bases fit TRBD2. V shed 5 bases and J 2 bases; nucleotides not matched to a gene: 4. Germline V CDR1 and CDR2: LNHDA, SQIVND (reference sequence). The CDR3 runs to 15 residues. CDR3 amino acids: CASSALAGPTDTQYF. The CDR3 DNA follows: TGTGCCAGTAGTGCACTAGCGGGACCCACAGATACGCAGTATTTT.

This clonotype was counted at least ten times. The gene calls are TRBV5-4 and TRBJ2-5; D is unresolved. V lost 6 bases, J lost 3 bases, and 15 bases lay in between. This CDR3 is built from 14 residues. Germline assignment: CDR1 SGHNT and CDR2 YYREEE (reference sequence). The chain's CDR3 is CASTPGPGKETQYF. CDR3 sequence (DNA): TGTGCCAGCACCCCCGGCCCTGGGAAAGAGACCCAGTACTTC.

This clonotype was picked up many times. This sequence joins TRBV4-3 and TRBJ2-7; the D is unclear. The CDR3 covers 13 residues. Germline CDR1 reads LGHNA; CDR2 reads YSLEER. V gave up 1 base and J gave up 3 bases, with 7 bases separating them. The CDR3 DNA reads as TGCGCCAGCAGCCAAGCGACACTCTACGAGCAGTACTTC. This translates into CASSQATLYEQYF.

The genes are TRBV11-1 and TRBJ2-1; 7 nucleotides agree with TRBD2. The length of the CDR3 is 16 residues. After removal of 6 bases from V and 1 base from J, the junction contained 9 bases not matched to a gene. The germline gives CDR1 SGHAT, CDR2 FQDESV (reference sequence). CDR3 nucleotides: TGTGCCAGCAGTTGGCGGGGGAGTTGGTCCTACAATGAGCAGTTCTTC. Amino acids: CASSWRGSWSYNEQFF.

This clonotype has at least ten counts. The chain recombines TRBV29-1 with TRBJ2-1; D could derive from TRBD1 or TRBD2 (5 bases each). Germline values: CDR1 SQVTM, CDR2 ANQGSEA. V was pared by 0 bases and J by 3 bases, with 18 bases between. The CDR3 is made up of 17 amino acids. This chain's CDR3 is CSVEDPRGSHHYNEQFF. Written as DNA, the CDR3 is TGCAGCGTTGAAGATCCGAGGGGTAGCCACCACTACAATGAGCAGTTCTTC.

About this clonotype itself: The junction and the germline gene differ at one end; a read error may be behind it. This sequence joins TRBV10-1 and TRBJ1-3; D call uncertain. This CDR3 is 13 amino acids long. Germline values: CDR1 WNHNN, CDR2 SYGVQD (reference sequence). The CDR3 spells CASSRGGMNTIYF. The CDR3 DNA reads TGTGCCAGCAGCCGGGGTGGAATGAACACCATATATTTT.

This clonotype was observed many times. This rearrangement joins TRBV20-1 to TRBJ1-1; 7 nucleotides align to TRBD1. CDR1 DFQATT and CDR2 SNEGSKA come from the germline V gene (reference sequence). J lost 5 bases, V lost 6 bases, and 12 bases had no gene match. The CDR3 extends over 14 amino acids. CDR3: CSAQLGQRVTEAFF. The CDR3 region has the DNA TGCAGTGCCCAATTGGGACAGAGGGTTACTGAAGCTTTCTTT.

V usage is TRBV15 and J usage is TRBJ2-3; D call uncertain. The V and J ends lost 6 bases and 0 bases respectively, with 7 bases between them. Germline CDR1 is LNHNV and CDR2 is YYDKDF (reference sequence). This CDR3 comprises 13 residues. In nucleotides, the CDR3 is TGTGCCACCAGGGGCGGTAGCACAGATACGCAGTATTTT. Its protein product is CATRGGSTDTQYF.

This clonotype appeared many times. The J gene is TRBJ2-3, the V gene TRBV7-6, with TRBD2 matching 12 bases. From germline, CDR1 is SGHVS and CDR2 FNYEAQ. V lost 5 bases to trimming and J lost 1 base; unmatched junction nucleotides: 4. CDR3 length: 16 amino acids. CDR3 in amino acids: CASSPWTSGGTDTQYF. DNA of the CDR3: TGTGCCAGCAGCCCATGGACTAGCGGGGGCACAGATACGCAGTATTTT.

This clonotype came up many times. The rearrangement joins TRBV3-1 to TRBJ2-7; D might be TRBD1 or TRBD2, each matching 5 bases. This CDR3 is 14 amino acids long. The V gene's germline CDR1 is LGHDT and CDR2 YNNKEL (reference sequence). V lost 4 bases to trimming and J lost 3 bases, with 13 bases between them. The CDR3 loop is CASSLSRGIYEQYF. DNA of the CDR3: TGTGCCAGCAGCCTATCGAGGGGCATCTACGAGCAGTACTTC.

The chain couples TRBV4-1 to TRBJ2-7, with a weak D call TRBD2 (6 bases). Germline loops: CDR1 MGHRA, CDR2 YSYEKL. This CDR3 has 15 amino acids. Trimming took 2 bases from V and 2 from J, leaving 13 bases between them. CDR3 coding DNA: TGCGCCAGCAGCCAACGCGGGGCCACGACCTACGAGCAGTACTTC. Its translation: CASSQRGATTYEQYF.

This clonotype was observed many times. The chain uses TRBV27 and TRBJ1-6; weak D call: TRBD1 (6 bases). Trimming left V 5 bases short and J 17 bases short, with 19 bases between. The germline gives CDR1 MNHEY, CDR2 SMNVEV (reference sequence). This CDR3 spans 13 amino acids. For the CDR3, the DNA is TGTGCCAGCAGTGGGCCCGGTCGGACAGCATTCCACTTT. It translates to CASSGPGRTAFHF.

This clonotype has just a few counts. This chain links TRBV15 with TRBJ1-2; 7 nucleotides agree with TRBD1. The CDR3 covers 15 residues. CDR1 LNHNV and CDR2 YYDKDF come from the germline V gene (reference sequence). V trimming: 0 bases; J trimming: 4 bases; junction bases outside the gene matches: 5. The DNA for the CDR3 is TGTGCCACCAGCAGAGATACAGGGGTGGGCTATGGCTACACCTTC. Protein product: CATSRDTGVGYGYTF.

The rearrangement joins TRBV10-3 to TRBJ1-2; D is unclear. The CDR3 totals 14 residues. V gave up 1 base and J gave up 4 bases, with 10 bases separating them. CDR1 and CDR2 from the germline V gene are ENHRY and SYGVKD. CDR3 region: CAISELAGSYGYTF. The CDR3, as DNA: TGTGCCATCAGTGAGTTGGCAGGTTCCTATGGCTACACCTTC.

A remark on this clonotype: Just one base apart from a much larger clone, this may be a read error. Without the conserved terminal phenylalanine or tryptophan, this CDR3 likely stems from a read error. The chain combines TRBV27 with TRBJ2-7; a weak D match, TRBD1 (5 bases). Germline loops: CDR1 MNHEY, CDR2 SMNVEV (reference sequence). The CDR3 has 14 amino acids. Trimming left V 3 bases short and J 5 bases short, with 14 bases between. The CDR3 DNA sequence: TGTGCCAGCAGTTTGGGCAGGGTAGAACACGAGCAGTACCTC. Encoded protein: CASSLGRVEHEQYL.